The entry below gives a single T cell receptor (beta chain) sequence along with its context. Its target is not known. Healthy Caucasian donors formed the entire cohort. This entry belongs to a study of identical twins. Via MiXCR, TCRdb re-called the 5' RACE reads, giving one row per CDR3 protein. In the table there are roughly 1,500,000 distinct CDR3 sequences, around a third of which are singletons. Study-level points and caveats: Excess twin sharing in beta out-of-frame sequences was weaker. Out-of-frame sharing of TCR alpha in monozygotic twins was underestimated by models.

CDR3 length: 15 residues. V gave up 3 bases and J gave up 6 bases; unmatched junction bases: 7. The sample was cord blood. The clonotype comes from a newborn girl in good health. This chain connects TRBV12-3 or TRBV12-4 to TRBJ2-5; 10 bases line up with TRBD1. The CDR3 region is CASSLLRDRGQTQYF. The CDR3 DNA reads TGTGCCAGCAGTTTGCTTCGGGACAGGGGACAGACCCAGTACTTC.